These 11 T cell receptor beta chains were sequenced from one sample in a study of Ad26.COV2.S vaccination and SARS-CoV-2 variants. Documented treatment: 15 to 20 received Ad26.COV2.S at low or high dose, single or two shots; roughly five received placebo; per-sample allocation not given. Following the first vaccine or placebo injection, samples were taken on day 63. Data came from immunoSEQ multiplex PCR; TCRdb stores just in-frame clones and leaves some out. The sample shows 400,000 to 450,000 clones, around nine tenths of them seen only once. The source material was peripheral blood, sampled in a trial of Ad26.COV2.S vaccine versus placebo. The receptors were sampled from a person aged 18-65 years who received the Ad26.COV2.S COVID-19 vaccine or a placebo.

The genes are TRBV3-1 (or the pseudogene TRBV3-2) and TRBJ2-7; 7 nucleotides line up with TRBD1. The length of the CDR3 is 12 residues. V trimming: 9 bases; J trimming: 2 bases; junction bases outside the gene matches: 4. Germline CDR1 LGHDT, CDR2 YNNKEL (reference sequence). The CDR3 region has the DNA TGTGCCAGTAGGGGGCAGACCTACGAGCAGTACTTC. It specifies CASRGQTYEQYF.

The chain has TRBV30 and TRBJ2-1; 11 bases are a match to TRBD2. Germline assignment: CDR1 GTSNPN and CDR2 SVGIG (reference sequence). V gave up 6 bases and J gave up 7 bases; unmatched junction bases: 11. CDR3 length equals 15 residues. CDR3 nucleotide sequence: TGTGCCTGTAGTCTAGCGGGAGGAAATCGGAATGAGCAGTTCTTC. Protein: CACSLAGGNRNEQFF. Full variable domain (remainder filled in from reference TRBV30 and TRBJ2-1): SQTIHQWPATLVQPVGSPLSLECTVEGTSNPNLYWYRQAAGRGLQLLFYSVGIGQISSEVPQNLSASRPQDRQFILSSKKLLLSDSGFYLCACSLAGGNRNEQFFGPGTRLTVL.

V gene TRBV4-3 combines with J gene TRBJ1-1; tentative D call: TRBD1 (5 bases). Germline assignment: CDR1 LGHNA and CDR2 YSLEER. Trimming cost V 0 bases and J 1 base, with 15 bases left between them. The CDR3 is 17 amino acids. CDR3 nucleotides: TGCGCCAGCAGCCAAGATCGTCAGAAGGGGCCGAACACTGAAGCTTTCTTT. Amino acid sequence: CASSQDRQKGPNTEAFF.

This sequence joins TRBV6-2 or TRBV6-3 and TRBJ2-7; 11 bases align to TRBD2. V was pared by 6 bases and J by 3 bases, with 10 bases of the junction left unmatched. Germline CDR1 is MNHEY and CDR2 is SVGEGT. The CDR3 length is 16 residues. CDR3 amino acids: CASSLHGTSGLYEQYF. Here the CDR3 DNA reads TGTGCCAGCAGCTTACACGGGACTAGCGGTCTCTACGAGCAGTACTTC.

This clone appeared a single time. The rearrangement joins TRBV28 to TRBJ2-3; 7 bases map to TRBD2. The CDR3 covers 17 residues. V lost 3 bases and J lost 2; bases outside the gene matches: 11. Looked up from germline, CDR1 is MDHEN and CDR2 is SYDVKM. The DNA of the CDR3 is TGTGCCAGCAGTTTGGAGTCGGCTAGCGGCGACACAGATACGCAGTATTTT. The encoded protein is CASSLESASGDTDTQYF.

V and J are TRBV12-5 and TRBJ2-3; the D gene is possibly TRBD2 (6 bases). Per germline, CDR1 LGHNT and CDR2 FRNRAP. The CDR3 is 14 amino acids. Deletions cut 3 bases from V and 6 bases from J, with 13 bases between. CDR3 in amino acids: CASGFEAGRDTQYF. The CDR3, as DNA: TGTGCTAGTGGTTTCGAGGCGGGAAGGGATACGCAGTATTTT.

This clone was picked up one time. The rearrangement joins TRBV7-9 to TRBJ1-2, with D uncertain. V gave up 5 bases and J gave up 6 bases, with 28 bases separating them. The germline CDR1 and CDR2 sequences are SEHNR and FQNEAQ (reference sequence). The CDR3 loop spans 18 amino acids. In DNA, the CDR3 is TGTGCCAGCAGCACGTCGAGTATCAATCAGAACATTCGCAATGGCTACACCTTC. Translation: CASSTSSINQNIRNGYTF.

The CDR3 DNA reads as TGTGCCAGCAGCCCAGGCCCTACTTCAGATACGCAGTATTTT. Its translation: CASSPGPTSDTQYF. This sequence joins TRBV11-3 and TRBJ2-3, with D unclear. V lost 5 bases, J lost 4 bases, and 13 bases lay in between. The CDR3 is made up of 14 amino acids. From germline, CDR1 is SGHNT and CDR2 YENEEA. Full variable domain (missing parts from reference TRBV11-3 and TRBJ2-3): EAGVVQSPRYKIIEKKQPVAFWCNPISGHNTLYWYLQNLGQGPELLIRYENEEAVDDSQLPKDRFSAERLKGVDSTLKIQPAELGDSAVYLCASSPGPTSDTQYFGPGTRLTVL.

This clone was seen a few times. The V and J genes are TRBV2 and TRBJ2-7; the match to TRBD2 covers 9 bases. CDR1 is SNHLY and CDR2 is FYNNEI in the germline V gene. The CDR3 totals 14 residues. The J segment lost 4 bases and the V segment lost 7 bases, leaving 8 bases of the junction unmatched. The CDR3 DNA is TGTGCCAGCACTGTCGATAGCGGGAGATACGAGCAGTACTTC. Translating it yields CASTVDSGRYEQYF. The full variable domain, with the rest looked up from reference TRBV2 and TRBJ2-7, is EPEVTQTPSHQVTQMGQEVILRCVPISNHLYFYWYRQILGQKVEFLVSFYNNEISEKSEIFDDQFSVERPDGSNFTLKIRSTKLEDSAMYFCASTVDSGRYEQYFGPGTRLTVT.

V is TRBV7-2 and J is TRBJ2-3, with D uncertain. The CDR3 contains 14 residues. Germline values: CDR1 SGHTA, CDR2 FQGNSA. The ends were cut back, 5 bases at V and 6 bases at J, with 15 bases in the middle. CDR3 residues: CASSIGPARDTQYF. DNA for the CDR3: TGTGCCAGCAGCATTGGACCGGCCCGGGATACGCAGTATTTT.

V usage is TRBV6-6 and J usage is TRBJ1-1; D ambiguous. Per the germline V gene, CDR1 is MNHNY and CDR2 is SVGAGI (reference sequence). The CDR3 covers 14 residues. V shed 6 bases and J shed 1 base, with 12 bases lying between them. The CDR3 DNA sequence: TGTGCCAGCAGACCTTCCGACCAGAACACTGAAGCTTTCTTT. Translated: CASRPSDQNTEAFF.